This T cell receptor (beta chain) was obtained from a study of blood T cell repertoires in COVID-19. Whole-study context: Both acute and convalescent COVID-19 samples were obtained from the United States, Italy and Spain.

The CDR3 covers 19 residues. V was clipped by 0 bases and J by 3 bases, with 24 bases between them. Germline assignment: CDR1 SGHNT and CDR2 YYREEE (reference sequence). Authors' processing steps: Estimation of nucleated cell counts was performed using reference gene primer amplification. The repertoire was sequenced with immunoSEQ multiplex PCR; TCRdb's copy has only in-frame clones and lacks some. V, J and clone size are those of that table, while D and trimming were read from the DNA. The table records about 670,000 clones, 70% to 90% of them present only once. The receptor was derived from a young woman with acute or convalescent COVID-19. This chain uses TRBV5-4 with TRBJ1-1; D gene ambiguous. The sequenced sample consisted of peripheral blood. The CDR3 region has the DNA TGTGCCAGCAGCTTGGCGTATCGGGAGACGACCCCGAGGGACACTGAAGCTTTCTTT. Translated, it gives CASSLAYRETTPRDTEAFF.